The rows below give T cell receptor beta chains drawn from one sample of a study of T cell repertoires in cytomegalovirus infection. Their cognate antigens are unknown. TCRdb redid the calling of the reads with MiXCR, one entry per CDR3 protein. The sample records roughly 170,000 distinct CDR3 sequences, 20% to 25% being singletons. Sequencing was performed on CD8+ T cells from cultured PBMCs, taken from culture after CMV antigen stimulation. The receptors shown here come from a human donor in good health (CMV status not recorded). Some clones in this sample may be carry-over from other donors' samples. Both conserved end residues are part of each CDR3. The D gene is left open where the match is weak. Only part of the rows carry a size: once, few, many, or a class if the clone is expanded.

j_gene,abundance,d_gene,v_gene,CDR3aa,CDR3nt
TRBJ2-7,.,.,TRBV6-6,CASSYSRTPGLSSYEQYF,TGTGCCAGCAGTTACTCTAGGACTCCTGGCTTAAGCTCCTACGAGCAGTACTTC
TRBJ2-7,few,.,TRBV4-1,CASSPSRTQEQYF,TGCGCCAGCAGCCCCAGCCGGACCCAGGAGCAGTACTTC
TRBJ2-1,.,.,TRBV6-5,CASSYGGDNEQFF,TGTGCCAGCAGTTACGGAGGGGACAATGAGCAGTTCTTC
TRBJ2-1,.,.,TRBV5-1,CASSGGTSSYNEQFF,TGCGCCAGCAGCGGCGGGACGAGCTCCTACAATGAGCAGTTCTTC
TRBJ2-7,.,.,TRBV4-1,CASSQFLGNQYEQYF,TGCGCCAGCAGCCAATTTTTGGGCAATCAATACGAGCAGTACTTC
TRBJ2-1,.,.,TRBV4-1,CASSPDPSDSYNEQFF,TGCGCCAGCAGCCCGGACCCTAGCGACTCCTACAATGAGCAGTTCTTC
TRBJ1-5,.,.,TRBV6-6,CASSYQPQHF,TGTGCCAGCAGTTATCAGCCCCAGCATTTT
TRBJ2-7,.,TRBD2,TRBV4-3,CASSQWGGTQYF,TGCGCCAGCAGCCAGTGGGGGGGAACGCAGTACTTC
TRBJ2-3,few,.,TRBV10-3,CAIKSDTQYF,TGTGCCATCAAATCAGATACGCAGTATTTT
TRBJ2-7,few,TRBD1,TRBV12-3/TRBV12-4,CASRGGTGGYEQYF,TGTGCCAGCAGGGGAGGGACAGGGGGTTACGAGCAGTACTTC
TRBJ1-1,.,.,TRBV5-6,CASRTDQNTEAFF,TGTGCCAGCAGAACCGACCAGAACACTGAAGCTTTCTTT
TRBJ1-1,few,TRBD1,TRBV7-2,CASSLVTGGRTEAFF,TGTGCCAGCAGCTTAGTAACAGGGGGAAGAACTGAAGCTTTCTTT
TRBJ2-5,few,.,TRBV12-3/TRBV12-4,CASRDEEAFLETQYF,TGTGCCAGCAGGGACGAGGAAGCGTTCTTGGAGACCCAGTACTTC
TRBJ2-4,.,.,TRBV10-2,CASSKQTLENSQYF,TGCGCCAGCAGTAAACAGACTCTCGAAAACAGTCAGTACTTC
TRBJ1-2,.,.,TRBV12-3/TRBV12-4,CASSFPDKRGYTF,TGTGCCAGCAGTTTCCCGGACAAGAGGGGCTACACCTTC
TRBJ2-7,.,.,TRBV12-3/TRBV12-4,CASSSLAVLSYEQYF,TGTGCCAGCAGTAGTTTGGCAGTACTCTCCTACGAGCAGTACTTC
TRBJ2-1,.,TRBD1,TRBV15,CATSRGTGVNPPTYNEQFF,TGTGCCACCAGCAGAGGGACAGGGGTCAACCCGCCGACCTACAATGAGCAGTTCTTC
TRBJ2-1,many,TRBD2,TRBV27,CASSPGLVGNEQFF,TGTGCCAGCAGCCCCGGACTAGTGGGCAATGAGCAGTTCTTC
TRBJ2-7,.,.,TRBV7-2,CASSSRVNGPGDEQYF,TGTGCCAGCAGCTCACGTGTAAATGGGCCCGGGGACGAGCAGTACTTC
TRBJ2-1,few,TRBD1,TRBV4-1,CASSQDRTGIANEQFF,TGCGCCAGCAGCCAAGATCGGACAGGGATTGCCAATGAGCAGTTCTTC
TRBJ2-7,.,.,TRBV6-2/TRBV6-3,CASSYSNVEQYF,TGTGCCAGCAGTTACTCGAATGTCGAGCAGTACTTC
TRBJ1-1,many,TRBD1,TRBV5-6,CASSLTGSEAFF,TGTGCCAGCAGCCTGACAGGGTCTGAAGCTTTCTTT
TRBJ2-1,few,.,TRBV6-8,CASATGVGYNEQFF,TGTGCCAGCGCGACAGGAGTCGGCTACAATGAGCAGTTCTTC
TRBJ2-6,few,.,TRBV6-2/TRBV6-3,CASSYSREETANVLTF,TGTGCCAGCAGTTACTCGAGGGAAGAAACGGCCAACGTCCTGACTTTC
TRBJ1-4,few,TRBD1,TRBV11-2,CASDRGDEKLFF,TGTGCCAGCGACAGGGGGGATGAAAAACTGTTTTTT
TRBJ2-4,few,.,TRBV5-6,CASSLPSAETGNIQYF,TGTGCCAGCAGCTTGCCGTCGGCAGAGACAGGAAACATTCAGTACTTC
TRBJ1-2,.,TRBD1,TRBV27,CASSLSFPTGNGYTF,TGTGCCAGCAGTTTATCGTTCCCGACAGGGAATGGCTACACCTTC
TRBJ2-1,.,TRBD2,TRBV12-3/TRBV12-4,CASSPGLAAYNEQFF,TGTGCCAGCAGCCCCGGACTAGCGGCCTACAATGAGCAGTTCTTC
TRBJ2-1,few,.,TRBV24-1,CATSDYKGYNEQFF,TGTGCCACCAGTGATTATAAGGGGTACAATGAGCAGTTCTTC
TRBJ2-3,.,.,TRBV7-9,CANTLRLRNQGADTQYF,TGTGCCAACACCCTAAGGCTGCGCAACCAAGGGGCAGATACGCAGTATTTT
TRBJ1-1,few,TRBD1,TRBV5-6,CASSWGTGEAFF,TGTGCCAGCAGCTGGGGGACAGGGGAAGCTTTCTTT
TRBJ1-5,many,.,TRBV27,CASSLSGRGSNQPQHF,TGTGCCAGCAGTTTATCGGGAAGGGGTAGCAATCAGCCCCAGCATTTT
TRBJ2-2,.,.,TRBV7-2,CASSHPNDSLNTGELFF,TGTGCCAGCAGCCATCCAAACGACAGTCTTAACACCGGGGAGCTGTTTTTT